The 27 T cell receptor beta chains presented below share a single source sample, sequenced in a study of T-cell memory formation after mild COVID-19. One entry per CDR3 protein, called by TCRdb with MiXCR from the 5' RACE reads. This sample yields approximately 580,000 distinct CDR3 sequences, of which about a fifth are seen a single time; around 12% belongs to the top ten. Material for sequencing was PBMCs or a T cell subset sorted from them (not recorded which). These receptors all stem from an adult woman who had mild COVID-19 (a few samples of this study predate the infection). Cell type and time point are not known.

At least ten counts were recorded for this clonotype. This chain uses TRBV12-3 or TRBV12-4 with TRBJ2-1; possible D gene TRBD1, 5 bases. The length of the CDR3 is 16 residues. V lost 5 bases, J lost 2 bases, and 16 bases lay in between. CDR3 sequence reads: CASSHQQEIPYNEQFF. The CDR3 bases are TGTGCCAGCAGTCACCAACAGGAGATTCCCTACAATGAGCAGTTCTTC.

This clonotype has a handful of counts. The chain has TRBV9 and TRBJ1-2; 7 bases map to TRBD1. This CDR3 comprises 16 residues. Unmatched junction bases numbered 14, after V lost 6 bases and J lost 3 bases. The germline gives CDR1 SGDLS, CDR2 YYNGEE. The CDR3 DNA reads as TGTGCCAGCATCCTTTTTAAAGGACAGGCCTACTATGGCTACACCTTC. This sequence encodes CASILFKGQAYYGYTF.

This clonotype was counted at least ten times. The chain has TRBV5-1 and TRBJ2-5; 10 positions agree with TRBD2. Germline CDR1 is SGHRS and CDR2 is YFSETQ. V lost 1 base and J lost 5; bases outside the gene matches: 2. This CDR3 contains 14 residues. CDR3 in amino acids: CASSLTSGMETQYF. The CDR3 DNA reads TGCGCCAGCAGCTTGACTAGCGGGATGGAGACCCAGTACTTC.

V usage is TRBV11-1 and J usage is TRBJ2-1, with TRBD2 identical over 8 bases. Germline V lookup: CDR1 SGHAT, CDR2 FQDESV (reference sequence). The CDR3 runs to 16 residues. V shed 4 bases, J shed 6 bases, and the junction held 11 bases outside the gene matches. In DNA form, the CDR3 reads TGTGCCAGCAGCTCTAATTCCGGGAGGGCCTTCAATGAGCAGTTCTTC. Amino acids: CASSSNSGRAFNEQFF.

This clonotype showed up just a few times. The chain is built from TRBV12-3 or TRBV12-4 and TRBJ2-1, with 14 bases lining up with TRBD2. V trimming: 7 bases; J trimming: 2 bases; junction bases outside the gene matches: 7. The CDR3 runs to 17 residues. For the CDR3, the DNA is TGTGCCAGCAAAGGGACTAGCGGGAGAAACCCCTACAATGAGCAGTTCTTC. This gives the protein CASKGTSGRNPYNEQFF.

This clonotype has ten or more counts. V gene TRBV4-1 combines with J gene TRBJ2-3, with 7 bases aligning to TRBD2. CDR3 length equals 15 residues. Germline values: CDR1 MGHRA, CDR2 YSYEKL. V was pared by 6 bases and J by 5 bases, with 11 bases of the junction left unmatched. CDR3 sequence (DNA): TGCGCCAGCAGGGGGACCTGGGGGGGTATAGATACGCAGTATTTT. Its translation is CASRGTWGGIDTQYF.

The J gene is TRBJ2-1, the V gene TRBV10-3, with 11 bases identical to TRBD2. Trimming removed 6 bases from V and 7 bases from J; junction bases left unmatched: 11. The CDR3 sequence is 16 residues long. Per germline, CDR1 ENHRY and CDR2 SYGVKD. The CDR3 reads CAISPVLAGGINEQFF. The CDR3 nucleotides are TGTGCCATCAGCCCAGTTCTAGCGGGAGGTATAAATGAGCAGTTCTTC.

This clonotype came up a few times. J is TRBJ2-7 and V is TRBV7-9; 8 positions agree with TRBD1. The germline CDR1 and CDR2 sequences are SEHNR and FQNEAQ (reference sequence). V shed 5 bases and J 4 bases; nucleotides not matched to a gene: 7. This CDR3 is 14 amino acids long. Here the CDR3 DNA reads TGTGCCAGCAGCATTACAGGGGGAGTTTACGAGCAGTACTTC. This sequence encodes CASSITGGVYEQYF.

In this sample, this clonotype turned up many times. The CDR3 reads CASSLVRGRGTQYF. CDR3 in DNA: TGTGCCAGCAGCTTAGTGCGAGGAAGGGGGACCCAGTACTTC. The V gene is TRBV7-9, the J gene TRBJ2-5; D might be TRBD1 (5 bases). V dropped 1 base and J dropped 7 bases, with 13 bases sitting between them. In germline, CDR1 is SEHNR, CDR2 FQNEAQ (reference sequence). This CDR3 contains 14 residues.

The chain recombines TRBV12-3 or TRBV12-4 with TRBJ1-2, with 8 bases that match TRBD1. J gave up 2 bases and V 5 bases, and 4 bases lay outside the gene matches. CDR3 size: 14 residues. For the CDR3, the DNA is TGTGCCAGCAGTAAACGGACAGGGAACTATGGCTACACCTTC. It codes for CASSKRTGNYGYTF.

In this sample, this clonotype turned up a few times. This sequence joins TRBV6-1 and TRBJ2-2; TRBD2 agrees at 7 bases. The V and J ends lost 8 bases and 5 bases, in that order; junction bases with no gene match: 8. The CDR3 loop spans 14 amino acids. In germline, CDR1 is MNHNS, CDR2 SASEGT. The CDR3 DNA is TGTGCCAGCCCAAGAGGGGAGGGGACCGGGGAGCTGTTTTTT. This translates into CASPRGEGTGELFF.

This chain connects TRBV6-1 to TRBJ2-6; TRBD1 aligns across 10 bases. The CDR3 runs to 19 residues. V dropped 5 bases and J dropped 1; count of bases not matched to a gene: 11. Germline CDR1 is MNHNS and CDR2 is SASEGT. The CDR3 region is CASSPNLPGQGSGANVLTF. The CDR3 DNA follows: TGTGCCAGCAGTCCGAACCTTCCGGGACAGGGGTCTGGGGCCAACGTCCTGACTTTC.

In this sample, this clonotype turned up once. The rearrangement links TRBV12-3 or TRBV12-4 to TRBJ1-1; 12 nucleotides line up with TRBD1. The J segment lost 4 bases and the V segment lost 6 bases, leaving 6 bases of the junction unmatched. The CDR3 contains 15 residues. CDR3 nucleotide sequence: TGTGCCAGCAGGCGGGACAGGGGGCCAGGCACTGAAGCTTTCTTT. The encoded protein is CASRRDRGPGTEAFF.

There are a few counts of this clonotype. The chain links TRBV7-2 to TRBJ2-3; D remains unclear. Germline V gene data show CDR1 as SGHTA and CDR2 as FQGNSA. V lost 5 bases and J lost 0, with 12 bases in between. The CDR3 is made up of 15 amino acids. The CDR3 here is CASSPRLTSTDTQYF. The CDR3 DNA follows: TGTGCCAGCAGCCCAAGGTTGACTAGCACAGATACGCAGTATTTT.

The chain employs TRBV30 and TRBJ1-1; no definite D call. V was trimmed by 4 bases and J by 5 bases, leaving 14 bases between them. In germline, CDR1 is GTSNPN, CDR2 SVGIG (reference sequence). The CDR3 is 13 residues long. The CDR3 DNA reads TGTGCCTGGACCCCAGATCCGGGTACTGAAGCTTTCTTT. Amino acids: CAWTPDPGTEAFF.

This rearrangement joins TRBV5-1 to TRBJ2-7; TRBD2 aligns across 9 bases. From germline, CDR1 is SGHRS and CDR2 YFSETQ. With V trimmed by 4 bases and J by 3 bases, 8 bases remained unmatched. The CDR3 spans 15 residues. In nucleotides, the CDR3 is TGCGCCAGCAGCCTTAGCGGGAGAGTGGTCTACGAGCAGTACTTC. Translation: CASSLSGRVVYEQYF. The full variable domain, with the rest looked up from reference TRBV5-1 and TRBJ2-7, is KAGVTQTPRYLIKTRGQQVTLSCSPISGHRSVSWYQQTPGQGLQFLFEYFSETQRNKGNFPGRFSGRQFSNSRSEMNVSTLELGDSALYLCASSLSGRVVYEQYFGPGTRLTVT.

V and J are TRBV11-3 and TRBJ2-5, with 7 bases aligning to TRBD1. Germline-derived CDR1 and CDR2 are SGHNT and YENEEA. V lost 4 bases to trimming and J lost 2 bases; unmatched junction nucleotides: 13. The CDR3 contains 17 residues. CDR3 DNA: TGTGCCAGCAGCTCACCCCCACACCGGGACAGTCAAGAGACCCAGTACTTC. Amino acid sequence: CASSSPPHRDSQETQYF.

The chain links TRBV18 to TRBJ2-1, with TRBD1 matching over 9 bases. Germline CDR1 is KGHSH and CDR2 is LQKENI. CDR3 length equals 15 residues. V dropped 2 bases and J dropped 10; count of bases not matched to a gene: 9. CDR3 protein: CASSPGTGLEKEQFF. The DNA of the CDR3 is TGTGCCAGCTCACCAGGGACAGGGCTGGAGAAGGAGCAGTTCTTC.

This clonotype was recorded a few times. The J gene is TRBJ2-7, the V gene TRBV4-1; D is perhaps TRBD1 or TRBD2 (5 bases each). Germline V gene lookup returns CDR1 MGHRA and CDR2 YSYEKL. With 2 bases removed from V and 3 bases from J, the gap between germline ends came to 11 bases. This CDR3 has 14 residues. The CDR3 coding sequence is TGCGCCAGCAGCCAACCGGGACGCTTCTACGAGCAGTACTTC. Encoded protein: CASSQPGRFYEQYF.

V and J are TRBV6-6 and TRBJ2-3; perhaps TRBD2 as D (7 bases). This CDR3 comprises 14 residues. CDR1 MNHNY and CDR2 SVGAGI come from the germline V gene (reference sequence). Trimming took 5 bases from V and 4 from J, leaving 13 bases between them. CDR3 in amino acids: CASSRGGAADTQYF. CDR3 sequence (DNA): TGTGCCAGCAGTAGAGGGGGGGCGGCAGATACGCAGTATTTT.

This clonotype was observed a few times. The chain combines TRBV27 with TRBJ2-3, with D possibly matching TRBD1 (6 bases). This CDR3 has 15 residues. Germline V gene sequence: CDR1 MNHEY, CDR2 SMNVEV (reference sequence). V lost 5 bases and J 0 bases, leaving 12 bases between the germline ends. This chain's CDR3 is CASSPQGSSTDTQYF. The DNA for the CDR3 is TGTGCCAGCAGTCCACAGGGCTCTAGCACAGATACGCAGTATTTT.

This clonotype was observed a few times. The V and J genes are TRBV13 and TRBJ1-3, with D possibly being TRBD1 (6 bases). This CDR3 region has 20 residues. CDR1 and CDR2 (germline): PRHDT, FYEKMQ (reference sequence). V lost 4 bases to trimming and J lost 4 bases, with 29 bases between them. CDR3 DNA: TGTGCCAGCAGCTCCTATCAAAGCCGAGGGACAACCGATAAGGGAAACACCATATATTTT. It encodes CASSSYQSRGTTDKGNTIYF.

In its sample, this clonotype was seen a few times. This chain uses TRBV16 with TRBJ1-1; D remains unclear. From germline, CDR1 is KGHSY and CDR2 FQNENV. V was cut by 1 base and J by 1 base, with 7 bases left in between. The CDR3 runs 14 residues. This CDR3 is CASSQFAGNTEAFF. The CDR3 bases are TGTGCCAGCAGCCAATTCGCGGGGAACACTGAAGCTTTCTTT.

This chain joins TRBV4-1 and TRBJ1-4; no firm D call. With 2 bases removed from V and 1 base from J, the gap between germline ends came to 2 bases. Germline loops: CDR1 MGHRA, CDR2 YSYEKL. This CDR3 contains 13 residues. CDR3 bases: TGCGCCAGCAGCCAATTAACTAATGAAAAACTGTTTTTT. It yields the protein CASSQLTNEKLFF.

The chain links TRBV7-2 to TRBJ1-2; TRBD1 aligns across 8 bases. The V and J ends lost 5 bases and 4 bases, in that order; junction bases with no gene match: 18. The CDR3 is 18 residues long. The germline V gene encodes CDR1 SGHTA and CDR2 FQGNSA. The DNA of the CDR3 is TGTGCCAGCAGCCCAGGAGTCGGGACAGGCCTAGATTTCTATGGCTACACCTTC. Its protein is CASSPGVGTGLDFYGYTF.

The rearrangement links TRBV7-9 to TRBJ2-5; maybe TRBD1 (6 bases). Per germline, CDR1 SEHNR and CDR2 FQNEAQ (reference sequence). Trimming shortened V by 5 bases and J by 3 bases, and 13 bases separated the two germline ends. The CDR3 covers 14 residues. The CDR3 is CASSALGQKETQYF. In nucleotides, the CDR3 is TGTGCCAGCAGCGCATTAGGACAGAAAGAGACCCAGTACTTC.

The V and J genes are TRBV12-3 or TRBV12-4 and TRBJ2-5, with D possibly matching TRBD1 (6 bases). The CDR3 sequence is 14 residues long. The V end was cut by 1 base, the J end by 0 bases, with 6 bases between. CDR3 sequence reads: CASSLGTDQETQYF. For the CDR3, the DNA is TGTGCCAGCAGTTTAGGGACAGACCAAGAGACCCAGTACTTC.